This T cell receptor beta chain appears in the sequencing data of a study of T cells expressing NK-cell markers. Study results and caveats: Several donors showed these clonotypes also leading the CD3+CD56-NKG2C+ fraction. Evidence did not settle whether expanded NKG2C+ T cell clones targeted HCMV. The contribution of dominant NKG2C+ clonotypes to CD8+ T cells in roughly six donors was roughly 1.0-7.5%.

In regard to this clonotype: Its antigen is not known.

The cDNA for TCR beta came from 5'RACE template switching with UMIs. TCRdb re-called the 5' RACE reads and shows each CDR3 protein once, DNA omitted. The sample's table shows a few hundred thousand distinct CDR3 sequences. The CDR3 runs 16 residues. In germline, CDR1 is SGHNT, CDR2 YENEEA. Material: blood T cells: a sorted CD56 or NKG2C T cell subset, CD4+ or CD8+ T cells, or bulk PBMC T cells (not recorded which). The sequence derives from a man between 18 and 35 years old in good health. The chain combines TRBV11-3 with TRBJ2-1; TCRdb's D gene call, TRBD2, goes unchecked for lack of DNA. The CDR3 loop is CASSSSLAGGPYEQFF.